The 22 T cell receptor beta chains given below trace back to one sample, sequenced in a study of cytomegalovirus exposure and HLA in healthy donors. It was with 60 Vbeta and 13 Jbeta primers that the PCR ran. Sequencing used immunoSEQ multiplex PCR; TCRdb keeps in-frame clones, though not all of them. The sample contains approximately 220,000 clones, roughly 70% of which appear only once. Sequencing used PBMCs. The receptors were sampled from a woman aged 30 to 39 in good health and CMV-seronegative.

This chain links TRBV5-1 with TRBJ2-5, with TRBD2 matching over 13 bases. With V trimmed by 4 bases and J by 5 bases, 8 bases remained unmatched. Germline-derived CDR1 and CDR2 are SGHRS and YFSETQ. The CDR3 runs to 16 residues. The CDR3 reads CASSIGTSGIGETQYF. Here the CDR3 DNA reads TGCGCCAGCAGCATAGGGACTAGCGGGATAGGGGAGACCCAGTACTTC.

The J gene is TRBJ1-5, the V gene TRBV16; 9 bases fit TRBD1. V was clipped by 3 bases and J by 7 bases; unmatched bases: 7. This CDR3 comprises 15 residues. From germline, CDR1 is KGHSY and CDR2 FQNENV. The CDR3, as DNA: TGTGCCAGCAGCCACCCGGGACAGGGTGGACAGCCCCAGCATTTT. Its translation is CASSHPGQGGQPQHF.

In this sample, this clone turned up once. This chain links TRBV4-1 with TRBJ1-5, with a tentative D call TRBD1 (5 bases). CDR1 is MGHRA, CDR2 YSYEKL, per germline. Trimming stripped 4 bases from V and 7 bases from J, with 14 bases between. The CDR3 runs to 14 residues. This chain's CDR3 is CASSPTQGEQPQHF. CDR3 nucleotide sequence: TGCGCCAGCAGCCCCACTCAGGGTGAGCAGCCCCAGCATTTT.

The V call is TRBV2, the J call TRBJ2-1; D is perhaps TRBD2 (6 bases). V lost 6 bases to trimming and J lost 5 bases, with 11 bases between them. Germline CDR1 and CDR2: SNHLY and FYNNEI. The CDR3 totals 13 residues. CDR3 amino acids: CASSGTAHNEQFF. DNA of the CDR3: TGTGCCAGCAGCGGGACTGCCCACAATGAGCAGTTCTTC.

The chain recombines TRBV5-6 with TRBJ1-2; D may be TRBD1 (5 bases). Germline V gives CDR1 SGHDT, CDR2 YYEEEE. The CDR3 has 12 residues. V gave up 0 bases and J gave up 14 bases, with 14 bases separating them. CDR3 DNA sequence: TGTGCCAGCAGCTTGGTGGGGCAGGGAATGACCTTC. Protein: CASSLVGQGMTF.

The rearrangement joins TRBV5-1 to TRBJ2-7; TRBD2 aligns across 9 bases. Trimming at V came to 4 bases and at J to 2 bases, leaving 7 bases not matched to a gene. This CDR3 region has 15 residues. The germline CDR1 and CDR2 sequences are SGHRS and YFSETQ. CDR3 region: CASSGWAGGPYEQYF. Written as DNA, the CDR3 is TGCGCCAGCAGCGGCTGGGCGGGAGGGCCCTACGAGCAGTACTTC.

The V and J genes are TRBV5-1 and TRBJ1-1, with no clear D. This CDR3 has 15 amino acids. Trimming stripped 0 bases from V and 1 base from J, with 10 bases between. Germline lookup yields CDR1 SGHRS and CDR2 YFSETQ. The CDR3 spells CASSLGRVTNTEAFF. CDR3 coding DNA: TGCGCCAGCAGCTTGGGGAGGGTAACGAACACTGAAGCTTTCTTT.

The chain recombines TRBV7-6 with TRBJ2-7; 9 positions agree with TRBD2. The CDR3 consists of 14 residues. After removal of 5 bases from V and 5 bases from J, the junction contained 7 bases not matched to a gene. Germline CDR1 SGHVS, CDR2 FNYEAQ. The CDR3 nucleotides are TGTGCCAGCAGCGGGCGGGAGGGCCGCGACGAGCAGTACTTC. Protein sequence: CASSGREGRDEQYF.

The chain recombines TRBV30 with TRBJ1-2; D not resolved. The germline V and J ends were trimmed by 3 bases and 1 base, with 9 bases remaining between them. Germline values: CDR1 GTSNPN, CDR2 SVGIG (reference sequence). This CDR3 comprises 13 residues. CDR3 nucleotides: TGTGCCTGGAGGGGAGACGGTAACTATGGCTACACCTTC. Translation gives CAWRGDGNYGYTF.

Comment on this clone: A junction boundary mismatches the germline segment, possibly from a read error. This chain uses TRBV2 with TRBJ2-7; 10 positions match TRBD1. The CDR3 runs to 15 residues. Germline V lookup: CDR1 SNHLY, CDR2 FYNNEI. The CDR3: CASSEGGTGVYEQHF. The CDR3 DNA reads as TGTGCCAGCAGTGAGGGCGGGACAGGGGTATACGAGCAGCACTTC.

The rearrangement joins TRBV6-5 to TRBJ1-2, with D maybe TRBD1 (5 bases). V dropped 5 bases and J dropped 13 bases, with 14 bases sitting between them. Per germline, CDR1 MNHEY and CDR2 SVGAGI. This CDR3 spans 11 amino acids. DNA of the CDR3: TGTGCCAGCAGTCAAAGGGGCGGGGGCACCTTC. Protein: CASSQRGGGTF.

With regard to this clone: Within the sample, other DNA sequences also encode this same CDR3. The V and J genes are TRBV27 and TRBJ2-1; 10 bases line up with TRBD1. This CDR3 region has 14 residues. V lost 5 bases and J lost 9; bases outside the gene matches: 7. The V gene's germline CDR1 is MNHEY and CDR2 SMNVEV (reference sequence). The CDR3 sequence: CASSRTGGFGEQFF. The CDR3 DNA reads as TGTGCCAGCAGTAGGACAGGGGGGTTCGGTGAGCAGTTCTTC.

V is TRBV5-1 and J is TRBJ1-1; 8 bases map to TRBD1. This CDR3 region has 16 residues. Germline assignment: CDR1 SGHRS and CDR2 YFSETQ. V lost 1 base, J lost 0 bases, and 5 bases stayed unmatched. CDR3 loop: CASSLQGARMNTEAFF. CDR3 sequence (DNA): TGCGCCAGCAGCTTGCAGGGGGCTCGGATGAACACTGAAGCTTTCTTT. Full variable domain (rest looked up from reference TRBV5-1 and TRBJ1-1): KAGVTQTPRYLIKTRGQQVTLSCSPISGHRSVSWYQQTPGQGLQFLFEYFSETQRNKGNFPGRFSGRQFSNSRSEMNVSTLELGDSALYLCASSLQGARMNTEAFFGQGTRLTVV.

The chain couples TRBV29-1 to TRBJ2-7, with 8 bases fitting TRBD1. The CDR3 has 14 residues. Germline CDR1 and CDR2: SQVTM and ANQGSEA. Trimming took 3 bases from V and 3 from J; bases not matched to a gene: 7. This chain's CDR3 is CSVEAGGRRYEQYF. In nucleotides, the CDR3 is TGCAGCGTTGAGGCAGGGGGCCGTCGCTACGAGCAGTACTTC.

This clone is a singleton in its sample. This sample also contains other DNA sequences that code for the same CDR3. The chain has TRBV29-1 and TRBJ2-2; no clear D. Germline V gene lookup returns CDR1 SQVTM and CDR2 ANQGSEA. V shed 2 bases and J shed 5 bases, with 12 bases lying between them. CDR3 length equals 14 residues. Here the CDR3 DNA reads TGCAGCGTTGAATTACGAGTGCGGACCGGGGAGCTGTTTTTT. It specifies CSVELRVRTGELFF.

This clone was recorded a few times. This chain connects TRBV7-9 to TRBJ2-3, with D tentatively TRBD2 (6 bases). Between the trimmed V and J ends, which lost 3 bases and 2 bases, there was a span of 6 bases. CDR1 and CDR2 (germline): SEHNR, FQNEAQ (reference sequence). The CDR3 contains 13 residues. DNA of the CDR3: TGTGCCAGCAGCTTGGGACTCACAGATACGCAGTATTTT. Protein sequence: CASSLGLTDTQYF.

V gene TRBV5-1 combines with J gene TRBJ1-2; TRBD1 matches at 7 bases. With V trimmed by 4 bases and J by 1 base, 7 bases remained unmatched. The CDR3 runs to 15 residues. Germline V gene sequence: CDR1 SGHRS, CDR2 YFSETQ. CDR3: CASSTGQPGNYGYTF. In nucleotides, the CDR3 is TGCGCCAGCAGCACGGGACAGCCCGGTAACTATGGCTACACCTTC.

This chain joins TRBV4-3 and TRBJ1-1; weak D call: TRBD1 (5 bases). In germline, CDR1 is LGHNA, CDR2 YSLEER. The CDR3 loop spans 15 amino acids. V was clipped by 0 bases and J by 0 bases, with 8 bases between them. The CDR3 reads CASSQERGLNTEAFF. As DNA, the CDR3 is TGCGCCAGCAGCCAAGAGCGGGGGTTGAACACTGAAGCTTTCTTT.

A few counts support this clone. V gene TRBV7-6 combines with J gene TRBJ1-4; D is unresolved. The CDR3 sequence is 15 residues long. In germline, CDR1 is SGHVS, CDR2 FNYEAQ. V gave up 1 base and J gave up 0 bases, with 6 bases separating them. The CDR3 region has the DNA TGTGCCAGCAGCTTAGGACACCCAACTAATGAAAAACTGTTTTTT. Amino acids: CASSLGHPTNEKLFF.

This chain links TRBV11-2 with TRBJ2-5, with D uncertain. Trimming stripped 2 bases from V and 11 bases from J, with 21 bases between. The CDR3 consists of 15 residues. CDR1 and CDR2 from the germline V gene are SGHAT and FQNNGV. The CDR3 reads CASSLIVGTSMEQYF. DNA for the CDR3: TGTGCCAGCAGCTTAATTGTCGGAACGTCTATGGAGCAGTACTTC.

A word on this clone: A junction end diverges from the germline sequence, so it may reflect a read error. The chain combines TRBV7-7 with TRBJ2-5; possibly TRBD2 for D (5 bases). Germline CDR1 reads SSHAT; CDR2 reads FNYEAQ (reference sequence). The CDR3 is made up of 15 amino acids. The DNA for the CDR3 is TGTGCTAGCAGCTTAGGTTTGGAGGAGCAAGAGACCCAGTACTTC. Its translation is CASSLGLEEQETQYF.

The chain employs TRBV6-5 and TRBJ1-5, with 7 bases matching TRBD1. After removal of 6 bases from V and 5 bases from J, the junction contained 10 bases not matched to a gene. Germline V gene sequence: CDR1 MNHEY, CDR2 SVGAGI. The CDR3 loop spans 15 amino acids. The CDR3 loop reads CASRDLGTAYQPQHF. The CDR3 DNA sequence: TGTGCCAGCAGGGACCTCGGGACAGCTTATCAGCCCCAGCATTTT.